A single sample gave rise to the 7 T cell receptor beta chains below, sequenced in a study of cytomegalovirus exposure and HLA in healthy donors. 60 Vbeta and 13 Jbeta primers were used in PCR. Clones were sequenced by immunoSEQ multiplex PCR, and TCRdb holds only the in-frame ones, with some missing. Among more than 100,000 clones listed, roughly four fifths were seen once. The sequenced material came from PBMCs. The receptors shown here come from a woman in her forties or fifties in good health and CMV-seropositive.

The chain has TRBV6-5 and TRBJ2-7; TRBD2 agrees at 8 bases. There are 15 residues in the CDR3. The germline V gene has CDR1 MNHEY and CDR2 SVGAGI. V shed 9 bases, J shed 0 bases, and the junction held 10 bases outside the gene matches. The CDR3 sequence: CASLTLAGSSYEQYF. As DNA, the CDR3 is TGTGCCAGTCTTACTTTAGCGGGGAGCTCCTACGAGCAGTACTTC.

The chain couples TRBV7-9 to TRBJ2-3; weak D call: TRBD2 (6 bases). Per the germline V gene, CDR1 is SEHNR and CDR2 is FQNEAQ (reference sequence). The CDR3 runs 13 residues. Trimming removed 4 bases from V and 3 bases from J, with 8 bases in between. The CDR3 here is CASSSRETDTQYF. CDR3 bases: TGTGCCAGCAGCTCTCGGGAGACAGATACGCAGTATTTT.

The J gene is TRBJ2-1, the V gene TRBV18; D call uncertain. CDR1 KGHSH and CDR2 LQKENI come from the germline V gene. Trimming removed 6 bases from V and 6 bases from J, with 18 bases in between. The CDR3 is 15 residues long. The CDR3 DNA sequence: TGTGCCAGCTCTCCAGATACATTTGGGCCCAATGAGCAGTTCTTC. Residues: CASSPDTFGPNEQFF.

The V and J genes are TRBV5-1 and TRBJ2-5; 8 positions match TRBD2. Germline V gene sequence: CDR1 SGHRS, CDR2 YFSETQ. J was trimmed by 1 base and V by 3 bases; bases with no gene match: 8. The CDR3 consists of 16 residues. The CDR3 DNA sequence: TGCGCCAGCAGCTATGGTAGCGGGGCATTCCAAGAGACCCAGTACTTC. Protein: CASSYGSGAFQETQYF.

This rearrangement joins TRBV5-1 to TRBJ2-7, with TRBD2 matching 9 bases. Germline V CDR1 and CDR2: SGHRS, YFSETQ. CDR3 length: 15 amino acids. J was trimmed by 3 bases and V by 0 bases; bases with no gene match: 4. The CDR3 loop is CASSLGASGDYEQYF. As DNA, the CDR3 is TGCGCCAGCAGCTTGGGGGCTAGCGGGGACTACGAGCAGTACTTC.

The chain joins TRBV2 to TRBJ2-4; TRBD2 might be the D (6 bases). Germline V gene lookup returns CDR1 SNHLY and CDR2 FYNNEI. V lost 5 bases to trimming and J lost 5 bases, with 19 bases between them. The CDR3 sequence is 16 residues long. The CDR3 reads CASSRVAGGRQNIQYF. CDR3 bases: TGTGCCAGCAGTCGGGTCGCCGGGGGTAGACAAAACATTCAGTACTTC.

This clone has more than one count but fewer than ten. The CDR3 reads CASSPPGLAEGIQYF. CDR3 in DNA: TGTGCCAGCAGCCCACCCGGACTAGCAGAGGGCATTCAGTACTTC. This chain connects TRBV6-5 to TRBJ2-4, with 8 bases identical to TRBD2. CDR1 MNHEY and CDR2 SVGAGI come from the germline V gene. The V gene end was trimmed by 6 bases and the J gene end by 9 bases; junction bases not matched to a gene: 13. The CDR3 is 15 residues long.